This record looks at one TCR beta chain sequence and its context. Its antigen is unidentified. J lost 8 bases, V lost 4 bases, and 16 bases had no gene match. Germline-derived CDR1 and CDR2 are SGDLS and YYNGEE. The CDR3 sequence is 17 residues long. These data come from a study of cytomegalovirus exposure and HLA in healthy donors. Study-wide background: It was reported in a later analysis that the approximately 120 validation repertoires used the same platform as the roughly 640 first-cohort repertoires. Findings and caveats of the study: Overall, approximately 150 TCR beta chains were annotated as cytomegalovirus-associated. Reportedly, cytomegalovirus status was diagnosed with high sensitivity and specificity.

The approximately 120-subject validation cohort, separate from the roughly 670-subject first cohort, included the donors. Some clones are missing from TCRdb's copy, which holds only in-frame ones; the method was immunoSEQ multiplex PCR. The table has approximately 180,000 clones, about nine tenths seen once; the top ten hold roughly 2.7%. Source material: PBMCs. V is TRBV9 and J is TRBJ2-1; 9 bases are a match to TRBD2. The sequence derives from a young man in good health and CMV-seropositive. The CDR3 loop is CASSLPRSGGTLDEQFF. The CDR3 coding sequence is TGTGCCAGCAGCCTACCAAGGAGCGGGGGGACATTGGATGAGCAGTTCTTC.